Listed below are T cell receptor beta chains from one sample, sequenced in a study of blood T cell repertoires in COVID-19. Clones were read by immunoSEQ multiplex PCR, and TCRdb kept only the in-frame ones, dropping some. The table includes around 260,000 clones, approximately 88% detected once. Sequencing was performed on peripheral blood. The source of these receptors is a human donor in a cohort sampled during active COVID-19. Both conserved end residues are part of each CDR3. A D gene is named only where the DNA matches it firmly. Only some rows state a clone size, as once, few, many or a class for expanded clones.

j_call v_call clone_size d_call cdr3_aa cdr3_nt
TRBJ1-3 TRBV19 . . CASSIWSSGNTIYF TGTGCCAGTAGTATCTGGAGCTCTGGAAACACCATATATTTT
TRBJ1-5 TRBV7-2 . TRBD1 CASSSRTGDQPQHF TGTGCCAGCAGCTCCAGGACAGGGGATCAGCCCCAGCATTTT
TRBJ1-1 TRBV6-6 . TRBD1 CASSYTGRGPATEAFF TGTGCCAGCAGTTATACCGGCAGGGGGCCGGCCACTGAAGCTTTCTTT
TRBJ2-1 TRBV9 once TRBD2 CASSTSGTYNEQFF TGTGCCAGCAGCACAAGCGGGACCTACAATGAGCAGTTCTTC
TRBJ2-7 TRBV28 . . CASRMTVDSYEQYF TGTGCCAGCAGGATGACAGTGGACTCCTACGAGCAGTACTTC
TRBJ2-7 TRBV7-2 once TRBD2 CASSLSGRAWDEQYF TGTGCCAGCAGCCTGAGCGGGAGGGCCTGGGACGAGCAGTACTTC
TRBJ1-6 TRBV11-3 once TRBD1 CASSPRGQDNSPLHF TGTGCCAGCAGCCCGCGGGGACAGGATAATTCACCCCTCCACTTT
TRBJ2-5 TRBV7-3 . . CASSLDPGFQETQYF TGTGCCAGCAGTTTAGATCCGGGGTTTCAAGAGACCCAGTACTTC
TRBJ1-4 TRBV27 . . CASSFSGGTHEKLFF TGTGCCAGCAGTTTTTCGGGGGGAACTCATGAAAAACTGTTTTTT
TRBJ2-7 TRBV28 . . CASSFNRFGRDGEQYF TGTGCCAGCAGTTTCAATAGATTTGGGCGGGATGGCGAGCAGTACTTC
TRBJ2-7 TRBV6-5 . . CASSYFRGEQYF TGTGCCAGCAGTTACTTTCGGGGCGAGCAGTACTTC
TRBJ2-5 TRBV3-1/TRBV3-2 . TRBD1 CASSLGQDGAQYF TGTGCCAGCAGCCTCGGACAGGACGGGGCCCAGTACTTC
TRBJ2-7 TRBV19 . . CASSTPREGAFREQYF TGTGCCAGTAGTACCCCCCGGGAGGGGGCCTTCAGGGAGCAGTACTTC
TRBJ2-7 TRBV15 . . CATSRDRASAPGAQYF TGTGCCACCAGCAGAGATCGGGCTAGCGCGCCTGGAGCACAGTACTTC
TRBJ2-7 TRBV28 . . CASSLPSHEQYF TGTGCCAGCAGCCTCCCGTCCCACGAGCAGTACTTC
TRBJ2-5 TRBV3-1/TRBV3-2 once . CASSQGSGFDQETQYF TGTGCCAGCAGCCAAGGGTCGGGATTCGATCAAGAGACCCAGTACTTC
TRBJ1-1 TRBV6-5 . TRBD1 CASSYDREDTEAFF TGTGCCAGCAGTTATGACAGGGAGGACACTGAAGCTTTCTTT
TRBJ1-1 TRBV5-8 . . CASSPDTEAFF TGTGCCAGCAGCCCCGACACTGAAGCTTTCTTT
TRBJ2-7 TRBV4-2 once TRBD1 CASSPPGTGGHEQYF TGTGCCAGCAGCCCCCCCGGGACAGGGGGCCACGAGCAGTACTTC
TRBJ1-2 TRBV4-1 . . CASSQEGQGSYGYTF TGCGCCAGCAGCCAAGAGGGGCAGGGGAGCTATGGCTACACCTTC